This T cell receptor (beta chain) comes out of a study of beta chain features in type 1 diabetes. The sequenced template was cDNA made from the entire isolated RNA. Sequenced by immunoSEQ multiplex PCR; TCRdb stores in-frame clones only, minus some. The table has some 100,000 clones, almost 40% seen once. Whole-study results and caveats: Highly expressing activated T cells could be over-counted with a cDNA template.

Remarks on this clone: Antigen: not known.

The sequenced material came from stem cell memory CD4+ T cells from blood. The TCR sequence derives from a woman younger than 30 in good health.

The CDR3 bases are TGTGCCAGCAGCGTAGGAGGGGGCCCTGAAGCTTTCTTT. It codes for CASSVGGGPEAFF. V and J are TRBV9 and TRBJ1-1; the match to TRBD1 covers 7 bases. Germline V gene data show CDR1 as SGDLS and CDR2 as YYNGEE. CDR3 length equals 13 residues. V trimming: 0 bases; J trimming: 6 bases; junction bases outside the gene matches: 2.